This TCR beta chain was obtained from a study of cytomegalovirus exposure and HLA in healthy donors. Notes on the study in general: Some V segments, including TRBV6-2 and TRBV6-3, were excluded as indistinguishable.

Comments on this clone: Its antigen is not known.

J gave up 5 bases and V 2 bases, and 3 bases lay outside the gene matches. The CDR3 sequence is 15 residues long. Germline V CDR1 and CDR2: MNHEY, SMNVEV (reference sequence). It was with 60 Vbeta and 13 Jbeta primers that the PCR ran. Measured with immunoSEQ multiplex PCR; TCRdb has only the in-frame clones, and not every one. The sample lists roughly 160,000 clones; about 65% were seen once. The sequenced sample was PBMCs. This rearrangement joins TRBV27 to TRBJ2-2, with TRBD1 identical over 9 bases. This clonotype was sampled from a woman between 25 and 40 years old in good health and CMV-seronegative. The CDR3 DNA follows: TGTGCCAGCAGTTTAGACAGGGGGGGGACCGGGGAGCTGTTTTTT. Its protein product is CASSLDRGGTGELFF.